Reported below is one T cell receptor beta chain. Trimming removed 2 bases from V and 5 bases from J, with 19 bases in between. This CDR3 has 16 residues. In germline, CDR1 is MDHEN, CDR2 SYDVKM. This specimen belongs to a study of Ad26.COV2.S vaccination and SARS-CoV-2 variants. Looking at the study overall: Once, or twice with 56 days between doses, Ad26.COV2.S was given intramuscularly.

Treatment denoted: some 20 received Ad26.COV2.S at low or high dose, single or two shots; roughly 5 received placebo; per-sample allocation not given. Day 63 following the first vaccine or placebo injection was when the samples were taken. The method was immunoSEQ multiplex PCR; TCRdb's version includes in-frame clones alone and lacks a portion of them. The table includes about 320,000 clones, 85% detected once. Specimen: peripheral blood, collected in a trial of Ad26.COV2.S vaccine versus placebo. The chain links TRBV28 to TRBJ2-7; tentative D call: TRBD2 (7 bases). The receptor's source is a person between 18 and 65 years old who received the Ad26.COV2.S COVID-19 vaccine or a placebo. CDR3: CASSLPRAGATHEQYF. The CDR3, as DNA: TGTGCCAGCAGTTTACCGAGGGCGGGGGCCACCCACGAGCAGTACTTC.